These 10 T cell receptor beta chains came from one sample sequenced in a study of blood T cell repertoires in COVID-19. Assay used: immunoSEQ multiplex PCR; TCRdb lists only in-frame clones, some missing. This sample has a few hundred thousand clones; approximately 90% occur once, and the top ten carry about 10%. Sequenced: PBMCs or T cells enriched from blood (not recorded which). Receptors originate from a woman between 45 and 60 years old who had recovered from COVID-19.

V and J are TRBV25-1 and TRBJ2-2; 7 positions match TRBD1. The germline gives CDR1 MGHDK, CDR2 SYGVNS. The CDR3 has 15 amino acids. The junction had 4 bases not matched to a gene; V was cut back by 4 bases and J by 2 bases. Here the CDR3 DNA reads TGTGCCAGCAGTGCGAGGGACAGAAACACCGGGGAGCTGTTTTTT. This codes for CASSARDRNTGELFF.

The J gene is TRBJ1-4, the V gene TRBV28, with a possible D match to TRBD1 (6 bases). Trimming pared 7 bases from V and 8 bases from J, leaving 23 bases between. The CDR3 has 16 residues. Germline V gives CDR1 MDHEN, CDR2 SYDVKM. The CDR3 nucleotides read TGTGCCAGCACCCCAATCCAGGGCAGGGGTGAGGAAAAACTGTTTTTT. Translated: CASTPIQGRGEEKLFF.

The J gene is TRBJ1-5, the V gene TRBV27; tentative D call: TRBD1 (5 bases). V was pared by 1 base and J by 1 base, with 11 bases between. The V gene's germline CDR1 is MNHEY and CDR2 SMNVEV (reference sequence). The CDR3 length is 16 residues. The CDR3 nucleotides are TGTGCCAGCAGTTTATGGGGGGGTATCAGCAATCAGCCCCAGCATTTT. This translates into CASSLWGGISNQPQHF.

The V call is TRBV9, the J call TRBJ1-1; 7 bases line up with TRBD1. Germline assignment: CDR1 SGDLS and CDR2 YYNGEE. V lost 0 bases, J lost 5 bases, and 7 bases stayed unmatched. CDR3 length: 15 amino acids. Here the CDR3 reads CASSVVDRAVTEAFF. Here the CDR3 DNA reads TGTGCCAGCAGCGTAGTCGACAGGGCGGTGACTGAAGCTTTCTTT.

Worth noting for this clone: Other nucleotide sequences from this sample produce the same CDR3. The chain uses TRBV6-1 and TRBJ2-1; TRBD2 agrees at 7 bases. The CDR3 extends over 14 amino acids. The germline V gene encodes CDR1 MNHNS and CDR2 SASEGT. The junction had 0 bases not matched to a gene; V was cut back by 3 bases and J by 1 base. As DNA, the CDR3 is TGTGCCAGCAGTGAGCGGGGGTCCTACAATGAGCAGTTCTTC. This codes for CASSERGSYNEQFF.

This sequence joins TRBV4-1 and TRBJ1-5, with 8 bases fitting TRBD1. Germline V gene data show CDR1 as MGHRA and CDR2 as YSYEKL. The CDR3 covers 15 residues. After removal of 2 bases from V and 4 bases from J, the junction contained 4 bases not matched to a gene. This CDR3 reads CASSQPDRANQPQHF. The CDR3 region has the DNA TGCGCCAGCAGCCAACCGGACAGGGCGAATCAGCCCCAGCATTTT.

The rearrangement uses TRBV6-5 and TRBJ1-1; 8 bases match TRBD1. V lost 7 bases to trimming and J lost 3 bases; unmatched junction nucleotides: 7. The CDR3 consists of 14 residues. CDR1 and CDR2 from the germline V gene are MNHEY and SVGAGI. CDR3 amino acids: CASTVQGGDTEAFF. The CDR3 DNA reads TGTGCCAGCACTGTACAGGGGGGGGACACTGAAGCTTTCTTT.

The genes are TRBV4-1 and TRBJ2-1; D may be TRBD1 (6 bases). This CDR3 contains 15 residues. Germline V gene sequence: CDR1 MGHRA, CDR2 YSYEKL. Trimming stripped 0 bases from V and 0 bases from J, with 6 bases between. In DNA, the CDR3 is TGCGCCAGCAGCCAAGAGGGGGCCTCCTACAATGAGCAGTTCTTC. This gives the protein CASSQEGASYNEQFF.

The V gene is TRBV2, the J gene TRBJ1-5; 7 bases agree with TRBD1. V gave up 6 bases and J gave up 6 bases; unmatched junction bases: 8. The germline V gene encodes CDR1 SNHLY and CDR2 FYNNEI. CDR3 size: 14 residues. CDR3 coding DNA: TGTGCCAGCAGCCCAGACAGGGTCTTTCAGCCCCAGCATTTT. This codes for CASSPDRVFQPQHF.

The chain employs TRBV12-5 and TRBJ2-3, with D perhaps TRBD1 (6 bases). Germline CDR1 LGHNT, CDR2 FRNRAP. The CDR3 covers 13 residues. Trimming pared 0 bases from V and 8 bases from J, leaving 9 bases between. CDR3 nucleotides: TGTGCTAGTGGTTTGGTAGGGGGTGGTACGCAGTATTTT. It is translated as CASGLVGGGTQYF.